This TCR beta chain was identified in a study of T-cell reconstitution after alpha-beta-depleted transplantation in children. General study findings and limits: T-cell counts and diversity at one year post-transplant came mainly from newly produced T cells.

The CDR3 length is 12 residues. Germline lookup yields CDR1 MDHEN and CDR2 SYDVKM. V was pared by 10 bases and J by 4 bases, with 6 bases of the junction left unmatched. The TCRbeta library incorporated unique molecular identifiers. TCRdb called the PCR reads again in MiXCR, with one record for every CDR3 protein. Altogether about 590,000 distinct CDR3 sequences are present, around 13% being singletons, with the ten largest covering about 2.2%. This clonotype was seen ten or more times. Its target is unknown. The material sequenced was PBMCs, mostly from graft donor cells, taken 360 days after TCRalphabeta/CD19-depleted stem cell transplant. The chain couples TRBV28 to TRBJ2-7, with 8 bases identical to TRBD1. This sequence originates from a male patient aged 10 to 17 who had a stem cell transplant for acute myeloid leukemia, so the T cells may come from the graft donor. CDR3 protein: CATWDRMYEQYF. The CDR3 nucleotides are TGTGCCACCTGGGACAGGATGTACGAGCAGTACTTC.